One and the same sample provided the 21 T cell receptor beta chains below, sequenced in a study of response to subunit inactivated influenza vaccine. TCRdb re-derived calls from the RT-PCR reads in MiXCR, one entry per CDR3 protein. The table shows under 550,000 distinct CDR3 sequences, with roughly 8.2% occurring only once. The sequencing used PBMCs from blood, collected around 25 months after vaccination. The receptor source for this set is a man between 50 and 69 years old who received an inactivated influenza vaccine.

This chain connects TRBV27 to TRBJ2-1; 8 bases agree with TRBD1. Trimming took 7 bases from V and 0 from J; bases not matched to a gene: 5. CDR1 is MNHEY and CDR2 is SMNVEV in the germline V gene (reference sequence). The length of the CDR3 is 15 residues. DNA for the CDR3: TGTGCCAGCACCCTCGGGACAGGCTCCTACAATGAGCAGTTCTTC. It translates to CASTLGTGSYNEQFF.

In this sample, this clonotype turned up many times. The V gene is TRBV21-1, the J gene TRBJ2-1. TRBV21-1 is listed as a pseudogene. The CDR3 loop spans 13 amino acids. The CDR3 is CASSKGPGNEQFF. In nucleotides, the CDR3 is TGTGCCAGCAGCAAAGGGCCGGGGAATGAGCAGTTCTTC.

This clonotype was detected many times. The chain couples TRBV5-1 to TRBJ2-5; TRBD1 matches at 7 bases. CDR1 and CDR2 (germline): SGHRS, YFSETQ. V lost 4 bases and J lost 5; bases outside the gene matches: 5. This CDR3 is 13 amino acids long. The CDR3 loop reads CASSGGQMETQYF. The DNA of the CDR3 is TGCGCCAGCAGCGGGGGACAGATGGAGACCCAGTACTTC.

Ten or more counts support this clonotype. The rearrangement uses TRBV29-1 and TRBJ1-5; D is possibly TRBD1 (6 bases). V was pared by 4 bases and J by 2 bases, with 9 bases between. CDR3 length equals 13 residues. Germline V gives CDR1 SQVTM, CDR2 ANQGSEA. The CDR3 sequence: CSVGQAGNQPQHF. Written as DNA, the CDR3 is TGCAGCGTTGGACAGGCGGGCAATCAGCCCCAGCATTTT.

Many counts were recorded for this clonotype. This chain connects TRBV20-1 to TRBJ2-3; the D is unclear. CDR1 is DFQATT and CDR2 is SNEGSKA in the germline V gene (reference sequence). The CDR3 is 14 residues long. Trimming cost V 1 base and J 5 bases, with 13 bases left between them. The CDR3 sequence: CSARAQQYLDTQYF. The DNA of the CDR3 is TGCAGTGCTAGAGCCCAGCAGTATCTAGATACGCAGTATTTT.

V is TRBV15 and J is TRBJ2-5, with TRBD2 identical over 8 bases. The CDR3 is 15 residues long. Per the germline V gene, CDR1 is LNHNV and CDR2 is YYDKDF (reference sequence). The junction had 10 bases not matched to a gene; V was cut back by 5 bases and J by 5 bases. The CDR3 nucleotides are TGTGCCACCAGCGACGGAGCGGGAGTTACGGAGACCCAGTACTTC. This gives the protein CATSDGAGVTETQYF.

Ten or more counts support this clonotype. The rearrangement links TRBV12-3 or TRBV12-4 to TRBJ2-1; TRBD1 might be the D (6 bases). V shed 5 bases and J shed 0 bases, with 23 bases lying between them. This CDR3 spans 19 amino acids. CDR3 DNA sequence: TGTGCCAGCAGTCCACTTCGATCAGGACAGAGGAGCTCCTACAATGAGCAGTTCTTC. Its translation: CASSPLRSGQRSSYNEQFF.

Here the CDR3 reads CASSSRDTEKLFF. In nucleotides, the CDR3 is TGTGCCAGCAGCTCCCGGGACACAGAAAAACTGTTTTTT. V and J are TRBV7-9 and TRBJ1-4; a weak D match, TRBD1 (6 bases). Trimming pared 4 bases from V and 8 bases from J, leaving 11 bases between. The CDR3 is 13 residues long. Germline V gene lookup returns CDR1 SEHNR and CDR2 FQNEAQ (reference sequence).

This clonotype was seen a handful of times. The chain combines TRBV5-5 with TRBJ2-7; D call uncertain. V was trimmed by 5 bases and J by 2 bases, leaving 20 bases between them. CDR1 SGHKS and CDR2 YYEKEE come from the germline V gene (reference sequence). The CDR3 sequence is 16 residues long. The CDR3 spells CASSSNSDQGTYEQYF. The CDR3 DNA reads as TGTGCCAGCAGTTCGAACAGCGACCAAGGAACCTACGAGCAGTACTTC.

This clonotype was counted ten times or more. J is TRBJ2-5 and V is TRBV20-1; 10 positions match TRBD1. CDR3 length: 16 residues. Germline lookup yields CDR1 DFQATT and CDR2 SNEGSKA (reference sequence). Germline trimming cut 0 bases from V and 4 bases from J; bases unmatched to any gene: 8. The CDR3 reads CSARDARDRGGETQYF. CDR3 in DNA: TGCAGTGCTAGAGACGCCCGGGACAGGGGAGGAGAGACCCAGTACTTC.

This clonotype has only a few counts. This chain uses TRBV20-1 with TRBJ2-1; TRBD2 matches 7 bases. Germline V gives CDR1 DFQATT, CDR2 SNEGSKA (reference sequence). This CDR3 is built from 15 residues. V trimming: 4 bases; J trimming: 3 bases; junction bases outside the gene matches: 9. Here the CDR3 DNA reads TGCAGTGCTACGCTTCGGGAGGATGGCTACAATGAGCAGTTCTTC. As protein: CSATLREDGYNEQFF.

There are many counts of this clonotype. V and J are TRBV7-8 and TRBJ1-1; D is undetermined. CDR3 size: 15 residues. Germline V gene sequence: CDR1 SGHVS, CDR2 FQNEAQ. The ends were cut back, 5 bases at V and 0 bases at J, with 13 bases in the middle. In nucleotides, the CDR3 is TGTGCCAGCAGCCCCAGAAGCCAATTGAACACTGAAGCTTTCTTT. Its translation is CASSPRSQLNTEAFF.

This clonotype appeared a few times. The V gene is TRBV20-1, the J gene TRBJ1-5, with D perhaps matching TRBD1 (6 bases). Germline CDR1 DFQATT, CDR2 SNEGSKA (reference sequence). Trimming stripped 3 bases from V and 5 bases from J, with 17 bases between. The CDR3 runs to 15 residues. The CDR3 loop is CSASTGSQGYQPQHF. The CDR3 nucleotides read TGCAGTGCTAGCACCGGCTCACAGGGTTATCAGCCCCAGCATTTT.

J is TRBJ2-4 and V is TRBV30, with TRBD1 identical over 7 bases. CDR1 and CDR2 from the germline V gene are GTSNPN and SVGIG (reference sequence). The CDR3 consists of 13 residues. V lost 0 bases, J lost 8 bases, and 4 bases stayed unmatched. The CDR3 DNA reads as TGTGCCTGGAGTGTAAAGGGGGCGGACATTCAGTACTTC. Translation: CAWSVKGADIQYF.

V gene TRBV7-8 combines with J gene TRBJ2-7; 8 nucleotides align to TRBD1. CDR1 SGHVS and CDR2 FQNEAQ come from the germline V gene. This CDR3 region has 14 residues. V dropped 5 bases and J dropped 0; count of bases not matched to a gene: 3. The CDR3, as DNA: TGTGCCAGCAGCAACGGACAGGGCTCCTACGAGCAGTACTTC. This gives the protein CASSNGQGSYEQYF.

This clonotype was observed a handful of times. This rearrangement joins TRBV15 to TRBJ2-1; D possibly corresponds to TRBD1 (6 bases). CDR3 size: 14 residues. Trimming stripped 2 bases from V and 4 bases from J, with 9 bases between. CDR1 is LNHNV, CDR2 YYDKDF, per germline (reference sequence). The CDR3 loop is CATSRTTGYNEQFF. The CDR3 DNA is TGTGCCACCAGCAGAACTACAGGGTACAATGAGCAGTTCTTC.

The chain employs TRBV12-3 or TRBV12-4 and TRBJ2-2; D is ambiguous. CDR3 size: 12 residues. Trimming removed 7 bases at V and 8 bases at J, with 11 bases between. In DNA, the CDR3 is TGTGCCAGCACCTTTACCGGAGGGGAGCTGTTTTTT. The encoded protein is CASTFTGGELFF.

This clonotype was detected ten times or more. The V and J genes are TRBV12-3 or TRBV12-4 and TRBJ2-5; no reliable D call. V was trimmed by 1 base and J by 5 bases, leaving 11 bases between them. This CDR3 comprises 14 residues. The CDR3 sequence: CASSLGVTRETQYF. The CDR3 nucleotides are TGTGCCAGCAGTTTAGGGGTGACCCGGGAGACCCAGTACTTC.

The rearrangement links TRBV4-2 to TRBJ2-3; 10 nucleotides match TRBD2. From germline, CDR1 is LGHNA and CDR2 YNFKEQ. The V segment lost 4 bases and the J segment 5 bases; nucleotides outside the gene matches: 6. This CDR3 spans 15 amino acids. The CDR3 region is CASSLTLAGEDTQYF. CDR3 DNA: TGTGCCAGCAGCCTCACTCTAGCGGGAGAAGATACGCAGTATTTT.

The chain couples TRBV6-1 to TRBJ2-5; 12 nucleotides match TRBD2. The germline V gene has CDR1 MNHNS and CDR2 SASEGT. Losses at the gene ends were 6 bases for V and 4 bases for J; bases not matched to a gene: 6. This CDR3 comprises 15 residues. This CDR3 is CASRHPSGGGETQYF. CDR3 nucleotide sequence: TGTGCCAGCAGACACCCTAGCGGGGGGGGAGAGACCCAGTACTTC.

V gene TRBV7-8 combines with J gene TRBJ2-1, with 10 bases identical to TRBD2. The CDR3 runs to 17 residues. The junction had 13 bases not matched to a gene; V was cut back by 5 bases and J by 6 bases. Germline-derived CDR1 and CDR2 are SGHVS and FQNEAQ. CDR3 amino acids: CASSPRIGAGGRNEQFF. In nucleotides, the CDR3 is TGTGCCAGCAGCCCGCGTATTGGAGCGGGGGGGCGCAATGAGCAGTTCTTC.